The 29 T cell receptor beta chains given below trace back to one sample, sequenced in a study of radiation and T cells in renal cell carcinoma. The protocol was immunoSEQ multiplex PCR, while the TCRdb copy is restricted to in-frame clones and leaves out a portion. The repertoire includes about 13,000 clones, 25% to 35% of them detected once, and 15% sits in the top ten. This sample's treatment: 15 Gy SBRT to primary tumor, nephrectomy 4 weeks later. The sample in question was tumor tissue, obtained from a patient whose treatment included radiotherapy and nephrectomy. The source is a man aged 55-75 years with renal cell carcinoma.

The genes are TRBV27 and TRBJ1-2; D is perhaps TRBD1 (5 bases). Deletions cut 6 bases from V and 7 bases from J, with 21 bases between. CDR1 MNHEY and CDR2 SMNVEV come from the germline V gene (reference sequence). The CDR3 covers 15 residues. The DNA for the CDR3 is TGTGCCAGCAGGGGGGGAGGCCCGGTAGGGGTTGGCTACACCTTC. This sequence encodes CASRGGGPVGVGYTF.

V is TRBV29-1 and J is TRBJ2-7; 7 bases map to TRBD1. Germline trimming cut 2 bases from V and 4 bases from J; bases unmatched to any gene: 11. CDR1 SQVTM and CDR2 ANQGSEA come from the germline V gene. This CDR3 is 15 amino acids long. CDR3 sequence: CSVERGGRGTYEQYF. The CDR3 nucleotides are TGCAGCGTTGAAAGAGGGGGCAGGGGAACTTACGAGCAGTACTTC.

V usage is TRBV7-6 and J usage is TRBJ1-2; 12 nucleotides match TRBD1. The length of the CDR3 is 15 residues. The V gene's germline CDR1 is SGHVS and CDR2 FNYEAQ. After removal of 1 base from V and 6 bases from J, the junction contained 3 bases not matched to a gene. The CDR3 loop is CASSLGDRGRDGYTF. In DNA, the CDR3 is TGTGCCAGCAGCTTAGGGGACAGGGGGCGAGATGGCTACACCTTC.

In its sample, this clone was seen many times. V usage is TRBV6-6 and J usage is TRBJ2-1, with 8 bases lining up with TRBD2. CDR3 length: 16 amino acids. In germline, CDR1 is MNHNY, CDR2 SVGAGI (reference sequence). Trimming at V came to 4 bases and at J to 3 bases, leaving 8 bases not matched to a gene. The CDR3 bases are TGTGCCAGCAGTTCCAACCTCGGGGGGGACTACAATGAGCAGTTCTTC. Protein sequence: CASSSNLGGDYNEQFF.

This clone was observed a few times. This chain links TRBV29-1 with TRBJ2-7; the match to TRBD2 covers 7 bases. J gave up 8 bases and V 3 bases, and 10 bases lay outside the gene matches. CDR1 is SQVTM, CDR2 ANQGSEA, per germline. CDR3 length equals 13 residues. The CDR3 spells CSVDLSPAGKQYF. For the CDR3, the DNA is TGCAGCGTTGATCTCTCCCCAGCGGGGAAGCAGTACTTC.

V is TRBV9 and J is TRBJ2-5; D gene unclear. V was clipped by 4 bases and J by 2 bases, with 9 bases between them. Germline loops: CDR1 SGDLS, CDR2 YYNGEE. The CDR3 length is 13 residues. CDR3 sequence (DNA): TGTGCCAGCAGCCGAAGCGTACAAGAGACCCAGTACTTC. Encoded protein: CASSRSVQETQYF.

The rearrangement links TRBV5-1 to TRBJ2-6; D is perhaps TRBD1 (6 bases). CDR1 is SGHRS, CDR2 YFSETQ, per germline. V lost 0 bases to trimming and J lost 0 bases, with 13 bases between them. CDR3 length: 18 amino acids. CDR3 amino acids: CASSLVGQGNSGANVLTF. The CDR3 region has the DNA TGCGCCAGCAGCTTGGTCGGCCAGGGGAACTCTGGGGCCAACGTCCTGACTTTC.

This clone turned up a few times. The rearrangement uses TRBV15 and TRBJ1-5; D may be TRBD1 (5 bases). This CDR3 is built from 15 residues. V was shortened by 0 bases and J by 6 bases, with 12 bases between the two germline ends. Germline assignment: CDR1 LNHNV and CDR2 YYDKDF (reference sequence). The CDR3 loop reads CATSRDGRATQPQHF. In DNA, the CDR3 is TGTGCCACCAGCAGAGATGGCAGGGCCACTCAGCCCCAGCATTTT. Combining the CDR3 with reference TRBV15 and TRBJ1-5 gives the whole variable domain DAMVIQNPRYQVTQFGKPVTLSCSQTLNHNVMYWYQQKSSQAPKLLFHYYDKDFNNEADTPDNFQSRRPNTSFCFLDIRSPGLGDTAMYLCATSRDGRATQPQHFGDGTRLSIL.

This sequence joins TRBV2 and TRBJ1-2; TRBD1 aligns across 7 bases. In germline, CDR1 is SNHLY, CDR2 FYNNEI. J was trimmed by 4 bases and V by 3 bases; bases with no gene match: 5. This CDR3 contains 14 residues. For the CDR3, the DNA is TGTGCCAGCAGTGACGGCGGACAGGTCTATGGCTACACCTTC. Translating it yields CASSDGGQVYGYTF.

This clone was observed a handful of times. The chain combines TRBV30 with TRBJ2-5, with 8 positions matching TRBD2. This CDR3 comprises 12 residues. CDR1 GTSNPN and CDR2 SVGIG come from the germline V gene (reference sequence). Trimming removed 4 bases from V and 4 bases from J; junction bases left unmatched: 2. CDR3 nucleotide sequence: TGTGCCTGGAAGGCGGGGGGAGAGACCCAGTACTTC. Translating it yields CAWKAGGETQYF.

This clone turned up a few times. The DNA for the CDR3 is TGTGCCAGCAGAGTGGGACAGGGGGCTAAGGGCTACACCTTC. Protein product: CASRVGQGAKGYTF. The V call is TRBV6-6, the J call TRBJ1-2, with TRBD1 identical over 12 bases. This CDR3 has 14 amino acids. CDR1 MNHNY and CDR2 SVGAGI come from the germline V gene (reference sequence). Trimming took 6 bases from V and 8 from J; bases not matched to a gene: 7.

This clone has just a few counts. The CDR3 bases are TGTGCCAGCTTTCCTTACTCCTCTATGCGTGGCGAGCAGTTCTTC. Protein: CASFPYSSMRGEQFF. This sequence joins TRBV7-2 and TRBJ2-1; D gene ambiguous. CDR1 SGHTA and CDR2 FQGNSA come from the germline V gene. The CDR3 totals 15 residues. V was trimmed by 8 bases and J by 10 bases, leaving 24 bases between them.

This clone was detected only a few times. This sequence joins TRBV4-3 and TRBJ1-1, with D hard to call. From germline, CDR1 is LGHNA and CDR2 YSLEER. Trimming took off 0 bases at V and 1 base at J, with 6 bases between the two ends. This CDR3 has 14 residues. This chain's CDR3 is CASSQESQNTEAFF. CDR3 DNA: TGCGCCAGCAGCCAAGAATCTCAGAACACTGAAGCTTTCTTT.

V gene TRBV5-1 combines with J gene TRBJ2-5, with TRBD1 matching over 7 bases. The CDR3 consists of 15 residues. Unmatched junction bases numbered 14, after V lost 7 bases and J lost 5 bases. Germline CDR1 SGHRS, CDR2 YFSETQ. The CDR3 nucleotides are TGCGCCAGCGGGGCAGAGGGGGCTTTCGAGGAGACCCAGTACTTC. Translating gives CASGAEGAFEETQYF.

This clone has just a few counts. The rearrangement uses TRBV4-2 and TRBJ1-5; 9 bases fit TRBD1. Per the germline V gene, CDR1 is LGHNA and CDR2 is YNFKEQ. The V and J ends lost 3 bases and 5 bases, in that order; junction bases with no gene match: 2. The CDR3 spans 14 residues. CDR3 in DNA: TGTGCCAGCAGCCAGGGACAGGGTTATCAGCCCCAGCATTTT. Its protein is CASSQGQGYQPQHF.

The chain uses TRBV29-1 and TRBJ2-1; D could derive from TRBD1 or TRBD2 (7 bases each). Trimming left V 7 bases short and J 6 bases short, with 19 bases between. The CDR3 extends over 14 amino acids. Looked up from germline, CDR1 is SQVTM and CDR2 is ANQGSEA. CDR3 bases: TGCAGCGCCCAGGGGGGGAGGTGGGGCAATGAGCAGTTCTTC. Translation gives CSAQGGRWGNEQFF.

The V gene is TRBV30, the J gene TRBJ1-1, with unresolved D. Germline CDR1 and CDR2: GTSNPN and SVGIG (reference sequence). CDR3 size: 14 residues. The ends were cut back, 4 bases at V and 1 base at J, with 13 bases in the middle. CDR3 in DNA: TGTGCCTGGAATTTCTGGGAAAGGAACACTGAAGCTTTCTTT. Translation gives CAWNFWERNTEAFF.

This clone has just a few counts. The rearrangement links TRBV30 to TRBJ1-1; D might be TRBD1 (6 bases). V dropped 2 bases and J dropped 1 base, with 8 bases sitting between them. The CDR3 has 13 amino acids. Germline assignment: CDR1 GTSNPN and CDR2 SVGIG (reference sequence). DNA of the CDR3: TGTGCCTGGAGTACGACAGGGAACACTGAAGCTTTCTTT. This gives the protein CAWSTTGNTEAFF.

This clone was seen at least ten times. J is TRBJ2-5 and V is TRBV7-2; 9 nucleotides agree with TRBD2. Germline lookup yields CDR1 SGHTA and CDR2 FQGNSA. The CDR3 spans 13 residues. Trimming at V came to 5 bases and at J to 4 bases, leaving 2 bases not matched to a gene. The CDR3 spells CASSISGGETQYF. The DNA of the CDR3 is TGTGCCAGCAGCATTAGCGGGGGAGAGACCCAGTACTTC.

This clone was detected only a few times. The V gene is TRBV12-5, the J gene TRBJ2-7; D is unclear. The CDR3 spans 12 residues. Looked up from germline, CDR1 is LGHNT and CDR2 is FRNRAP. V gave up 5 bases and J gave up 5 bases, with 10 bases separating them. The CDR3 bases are TGTGCTAGTGGTCTAAACCTGCACGAGCAGTACTTC. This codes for CASGLNLHEQYF.

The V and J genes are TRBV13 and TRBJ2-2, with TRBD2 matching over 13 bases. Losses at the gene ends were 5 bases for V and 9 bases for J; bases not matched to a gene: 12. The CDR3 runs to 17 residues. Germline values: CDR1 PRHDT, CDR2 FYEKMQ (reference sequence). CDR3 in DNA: TGTGCCAGCAGCCCTCGACTAGCGGGAGGAGGAGTAAGGGAGCTGTTTTTT. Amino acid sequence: CASSPRLAGGGVRELFF.

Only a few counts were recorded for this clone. The CDR3 DNA reads TGTGCCAGCAGGGTGGGTGAATCCTATAATTCACCCCTCCACTTT. Its translation is CASRVGESYNSPLHF. The rearrangement links TRBV2 to TRBJ1-6; unclear D gene. Germline V gene lookup returns CDR1 SNHLY and CDR2 FYNNEI. V lost 6 bases to trimming and J lost 1 base, with 10 bases between them. CDR3 length equals 15 residues.

In nucleotides, the CDR3 is TGTGCCACCAGCAGAGATTTTGGCAGAAGCTATGGCTACACCTTC. Protein sequence: CATSRDFGRSYGYTF. The chain is built from TRBV15 and TRBJ1-2; D not certain. The CDR3 consists of 15 residues. Trimming cost V 0 bases and J 4 bases, with 12 bases left between them. Germline-derived CDR1 and CDR2 are LNHNV and YYDKDF (reference sequence).

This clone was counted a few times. The CDR3: CASSPLPGLYYGYTF. CDR3 nucleotide sequence: TGTGCCAGCTCACCACTCCCAGGCCTTTACTATGGCTACACCTTC. The V call is TRBV18, the J call TRBJ1-2; D gene ambiguous. V was trimmed by 1 base and J by 3 bases, leaving 12 bases between them. The CDR3 has 15 residues. Germline CDR1 KGHSH, CDR2 LQKENI.

CDR3 protein: CASSGGGGFTDTQYF. The CDR3 region has the DNA TGTGCCAGCAGCGGCGGAGGGGGGTTCACAGATACGCAGTATTTT. The chain recombines TRBV9 with TRBJ2-3; tentatively, D is TRBD1 or TRBD2 (6 bases each). This CDR3 comprises 15 residues. V gave up 3 bases and J gave up 2 bases, with 13 bases separating them. CDR1 is SGDLS, CDR2 YYNGEE, per germline. The whole variable domain, filled in from reference TRBV9 and TRBJ2-3, reads DSGVTQTPKHLITATGQRVTLRCSPRSGDLSVYWYQQSLDQGLQFLIQYYNGEERAKGNILERFSAQQFPDLHSELNLSSLELGDSALYFCASSGGGGFTDTQYFGPGTRLTVL.

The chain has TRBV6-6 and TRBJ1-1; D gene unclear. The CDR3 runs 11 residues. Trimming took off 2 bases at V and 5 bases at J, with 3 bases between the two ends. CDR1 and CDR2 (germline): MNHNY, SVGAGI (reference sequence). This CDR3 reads CASSYGTEAFF. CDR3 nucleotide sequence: TGTGCCAGCAGTTACGGGACTGAAGCTTTCTTT.

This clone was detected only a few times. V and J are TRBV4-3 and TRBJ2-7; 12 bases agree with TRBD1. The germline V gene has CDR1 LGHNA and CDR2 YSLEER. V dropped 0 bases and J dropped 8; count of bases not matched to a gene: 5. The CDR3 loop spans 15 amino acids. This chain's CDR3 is CASSQDTGQGAKQYF. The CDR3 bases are TGCGCCAGCAGCCAAGATACGGGACAGGGGGCTAAGCAGTACTTC.

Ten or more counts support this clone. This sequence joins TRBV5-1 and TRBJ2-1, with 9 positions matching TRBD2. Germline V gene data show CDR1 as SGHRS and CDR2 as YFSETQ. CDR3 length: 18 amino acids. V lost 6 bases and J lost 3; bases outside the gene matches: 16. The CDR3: CASTRGSSGATLYNEQFF. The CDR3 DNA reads TGCGCCAGCACTCGGGGGTCTAGCGGGGCGACCCTCTACAATGAGCAGTTCTTC.

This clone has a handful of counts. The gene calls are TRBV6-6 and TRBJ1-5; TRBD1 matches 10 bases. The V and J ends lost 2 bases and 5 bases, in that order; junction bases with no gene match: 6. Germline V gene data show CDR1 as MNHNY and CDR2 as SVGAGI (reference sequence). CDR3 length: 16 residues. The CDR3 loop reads CASSYDGTGDYQPQHF. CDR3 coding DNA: TGTGCCAGCAGTTACGACGGGACAGGGGATTATCAGCCCCAGCATTTT.